The sequence of this T cell receptor beta chain was determined in a study of radiation and T cells in renal cell carcinoma. Notes on the study in general: Without pretreatment biopsies, baseline tumor clonotype presence was undetermined.

Concerning this clone itself: Its antigen remains unknown.

The ends were cut back, 1 base at V and 0 bases at J, with 9 bases in the middle. The germline V gene encodes CDR1 SGHTA and CDR2 FQGNSA. This CDR3 has 15 amino acids. Time point indicated: baseline pretreatment blood. Stated treatment: 15 Gy SBRT to primary tumor, nephrectomy 4 weeks later. The tumor was a clear cell renal cell carcinoma. Assay used: immunoSEQ multiplex PCR; TCRdb lists only in-frame clones, some missing. The data contain under 55,000 clones, roughly four fifths of them seen just once; the ten biggest clones take up 30% to 35%. Sequencing was performed on blood, taken from a patient whose treatment included radiotherapy and nephrectomy. The sequence derives from a woman aged 65 to 85 with renal cell carcinoma. J is TRBJ2-5 and V is TRBV7-2, with TRBD2 as a possible D gene (5 bases). The CDR3: CASSLVSGNQETQYF. Written as DNA, the CDR3 is TGTGCCAGCAGCTTAGTCTCGGGGAACCAAGAGACCCAGTACTTC. Combining the CDR3 with reference TRBV7-2 and TRBJ2-5 gives the whole variable domain GAGVSQSPSNKVTEKGKDVELRCDPISGHTALYWYRQSLGQGLEFLIYFQGNSAPDKSGLPSDRFSAERTGGSVSTLTIQRTQQEDSAVYLCASSLVSGNQETQYFGPGTRLLVL.